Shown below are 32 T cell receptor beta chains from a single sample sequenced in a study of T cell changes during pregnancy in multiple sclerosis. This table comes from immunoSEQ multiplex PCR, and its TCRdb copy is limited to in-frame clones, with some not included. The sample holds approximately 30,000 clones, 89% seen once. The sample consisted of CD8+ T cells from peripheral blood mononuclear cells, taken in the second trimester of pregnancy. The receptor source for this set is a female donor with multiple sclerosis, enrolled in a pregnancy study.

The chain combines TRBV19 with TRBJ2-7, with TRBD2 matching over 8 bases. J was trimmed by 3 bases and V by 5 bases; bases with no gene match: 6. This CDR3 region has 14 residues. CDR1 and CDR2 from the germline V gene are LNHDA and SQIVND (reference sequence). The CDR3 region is CASSAAGAHYEQYF. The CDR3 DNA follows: TGTGCCAGTAGTGCAGCGGGAGCCCACTACGAGCAGTACTTC.

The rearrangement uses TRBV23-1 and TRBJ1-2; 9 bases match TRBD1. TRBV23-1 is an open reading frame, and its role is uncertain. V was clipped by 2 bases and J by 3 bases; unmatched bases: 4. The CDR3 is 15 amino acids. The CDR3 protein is CASSQGGQGHYGYTF. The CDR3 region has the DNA TGCGCCAGCAGTCAAGGGGGACAGGGACACTATGGCTACACCTTC.

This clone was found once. This chain's CDR3 is CASSLTANTEAFF. CDR3 nucleotides: TGTGCCAGCAGCCTGACAGCGAACACTGAAGCTTTCTTT. The rearrangement uses TRBV6-5 and TRBJ1-1; tentatively, D is TRBD1 (5 bases). CDR1 and CDR2 (germline): MNHEY, SVGAGI. Trimming shortened V by 6 bases and J by 1 base, and 9 bases separated the two germline ends. The CDR3 is 13 amino acids.

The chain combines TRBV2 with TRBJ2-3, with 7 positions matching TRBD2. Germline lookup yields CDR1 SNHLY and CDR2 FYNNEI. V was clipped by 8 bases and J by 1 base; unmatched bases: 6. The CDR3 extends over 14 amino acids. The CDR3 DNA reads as TGTGCCAGCCCGCGGGGAGGGGGCACAGATACGCAGTATTTT. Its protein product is CASPRGGGTDTQYF. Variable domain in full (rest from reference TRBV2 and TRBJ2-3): EPEVTQTPSHQVTQMGQEVILRCVPISNHLYFYWYRQILGQKVEFLVSFYNNEISEKSEIFDDQFSVERPDGSNFTLKIRSTKLEDSAMYFCASPRGGGTDTQYFGPGTRLTVL.

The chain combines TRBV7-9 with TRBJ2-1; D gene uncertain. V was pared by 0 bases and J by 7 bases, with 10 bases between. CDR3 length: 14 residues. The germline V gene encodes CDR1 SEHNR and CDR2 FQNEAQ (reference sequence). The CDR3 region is CASSLASVYNEQFF. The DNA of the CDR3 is TGTGCCAGCAGCTTAGCTTCGGTTTATAATGAGCAGTTCTTC.

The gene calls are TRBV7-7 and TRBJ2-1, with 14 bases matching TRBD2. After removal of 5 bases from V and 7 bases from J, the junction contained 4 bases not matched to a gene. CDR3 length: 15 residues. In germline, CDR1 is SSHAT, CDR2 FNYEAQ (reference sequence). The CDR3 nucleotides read TGTGCCAGCAGCGCCGGGACTAGCGGGGGAAATGAGCAGTTCTTC. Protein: CASSAGTSGGNEQFF.

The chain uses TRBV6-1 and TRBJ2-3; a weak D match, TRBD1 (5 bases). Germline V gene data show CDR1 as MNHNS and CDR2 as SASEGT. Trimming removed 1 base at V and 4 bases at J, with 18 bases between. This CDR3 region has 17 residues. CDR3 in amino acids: CASSEEVLQLGPDTQYF. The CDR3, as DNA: TGTGCCAGCAGTGAAGAGGTGCTACAACTGGGGCCAGATACGCAGTATTTT.

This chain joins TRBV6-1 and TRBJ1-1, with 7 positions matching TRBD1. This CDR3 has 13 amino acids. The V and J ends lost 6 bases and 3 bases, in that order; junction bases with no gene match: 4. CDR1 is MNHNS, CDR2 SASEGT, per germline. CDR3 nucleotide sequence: TGTGCCAGCAGGGGGACAGCTTACACTGAAGCTTTCTTT. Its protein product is CASRGTAYTEAFF.

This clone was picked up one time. The CDR3 DNA reads as TGTGCCAGCAACAGGGGAGCCGGGGAGCTGTTTTTT. Translating gives CASNRGAGELFF. This chain uses TRBV28 with TRBJ2-2; 7 nucleotides agree with TRBD1. After removal of 7 bases from V and 6 bases from J, the junction contained 2 bases not matched to a gene. CDR1 is MDHEN and CDR2 is SYDVKM in the germline V gene. The CDR3 is 12 residues long.

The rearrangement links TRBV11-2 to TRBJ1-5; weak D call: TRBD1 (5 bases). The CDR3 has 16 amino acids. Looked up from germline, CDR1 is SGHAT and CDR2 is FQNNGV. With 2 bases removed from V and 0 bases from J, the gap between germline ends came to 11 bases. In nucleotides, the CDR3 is TGTGCCAGCAGCTTACAGGGAGGGAATAGCAATCAGCCCCAGCATTTT. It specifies CASSLQGGNSNQPQHF.

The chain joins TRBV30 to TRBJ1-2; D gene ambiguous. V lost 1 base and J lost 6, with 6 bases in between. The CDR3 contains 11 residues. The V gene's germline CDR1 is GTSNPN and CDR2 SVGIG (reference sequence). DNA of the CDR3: TGTGCCTGGAGTGAGAGCGATGGCTACACCTTC. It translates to CAWSESDGYTF.

Here the CDR3 DNA reads TGTGCCAGCAGGATACAGGTTCTTAGCAATCAGCCCCAGCATTTT. Its translation is CASRIQVLSNQPQHF. This chain joins TRBV6-5 and TRBJ1-5, with D tentatively TRBD1 (5 bases). V lost 6 bases, J lost 0 bases, and 12 bases lay in between. In germline, CDR1 is MNHEY, CDR2 SVGAGI. CDR3 size: 15 residues.

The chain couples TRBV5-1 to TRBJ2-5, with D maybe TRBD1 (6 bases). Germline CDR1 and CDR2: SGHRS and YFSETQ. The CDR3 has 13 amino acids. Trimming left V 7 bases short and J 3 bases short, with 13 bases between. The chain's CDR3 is CASRDTREETQYF. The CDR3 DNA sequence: TGCGCCAGCCGGGACACACGGGAAGAGACCCAGTACTTC.

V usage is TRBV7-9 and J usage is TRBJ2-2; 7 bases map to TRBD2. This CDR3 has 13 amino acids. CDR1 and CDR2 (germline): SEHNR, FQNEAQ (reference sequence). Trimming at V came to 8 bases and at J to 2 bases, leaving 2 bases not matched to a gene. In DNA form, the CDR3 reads TGTGCCAGCGGGGGGGGTAACACCGGGGAGCTGTTTTTT. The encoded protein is CASGGGNTGELFF.

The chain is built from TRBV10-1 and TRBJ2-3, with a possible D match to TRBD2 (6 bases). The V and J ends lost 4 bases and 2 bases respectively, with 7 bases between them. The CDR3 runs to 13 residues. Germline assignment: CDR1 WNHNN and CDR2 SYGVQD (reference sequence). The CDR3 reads CASSGTITDTQYF. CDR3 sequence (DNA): TGCGCCAGCAGTGGGACTATCACAGATACGCAGTATTTT.

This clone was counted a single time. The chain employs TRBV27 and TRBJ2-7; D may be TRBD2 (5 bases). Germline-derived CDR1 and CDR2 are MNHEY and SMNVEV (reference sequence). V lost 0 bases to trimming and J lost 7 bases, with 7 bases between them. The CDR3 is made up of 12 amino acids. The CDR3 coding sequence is TGTGCCAGCAGTTTATCAGGGAGAGAGCAGTACTTC. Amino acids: CASSLSGREQYF.

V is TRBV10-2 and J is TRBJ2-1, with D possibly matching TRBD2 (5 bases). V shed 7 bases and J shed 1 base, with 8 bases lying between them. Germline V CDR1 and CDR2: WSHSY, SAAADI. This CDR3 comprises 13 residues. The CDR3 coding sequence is TGCGCCAGCATAAGCGGATCCTACAATGAGCAGTTCTTC. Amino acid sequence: CASISGSYNEQFF.

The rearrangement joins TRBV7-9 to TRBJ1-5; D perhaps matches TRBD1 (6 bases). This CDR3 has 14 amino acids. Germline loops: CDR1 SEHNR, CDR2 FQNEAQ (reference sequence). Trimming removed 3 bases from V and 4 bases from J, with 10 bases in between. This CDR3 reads CASSLGGANQPQHF. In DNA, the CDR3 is TGTGCCAGCAGCTTGGGGGGGGCAAATCAGCCCCAGCATTTT. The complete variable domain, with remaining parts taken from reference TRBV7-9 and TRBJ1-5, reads DTGVSQNPRHKITKRGQNVTFRCDPISEHNRLYWYRQTLGQGPEFLTYFQNEAQLEKSRLLSDRFSAERPKGSFSTLEIQRTEQGDSAMYLCASSLGGANQPQHFGDGTRLSIL.

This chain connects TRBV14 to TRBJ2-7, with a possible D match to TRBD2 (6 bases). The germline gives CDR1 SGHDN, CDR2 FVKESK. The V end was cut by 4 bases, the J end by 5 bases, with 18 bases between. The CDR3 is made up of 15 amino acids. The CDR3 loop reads CASSLFFGEANEQYF. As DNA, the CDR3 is TGTGCCAGCAGCCTCTTTTTCGGGGAGGCCAACGAGCAGTACTTC.

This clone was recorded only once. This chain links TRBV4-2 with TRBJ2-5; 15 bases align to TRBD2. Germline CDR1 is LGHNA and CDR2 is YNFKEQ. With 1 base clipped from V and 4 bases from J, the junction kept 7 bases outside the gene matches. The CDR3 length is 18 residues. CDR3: CASSQAGLAGGPLETQYF. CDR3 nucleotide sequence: TGTGCCAGCAGCCAAGCGGGACTAGCGGGGGGCCCCTTAGAGACCCAGTACTTC.

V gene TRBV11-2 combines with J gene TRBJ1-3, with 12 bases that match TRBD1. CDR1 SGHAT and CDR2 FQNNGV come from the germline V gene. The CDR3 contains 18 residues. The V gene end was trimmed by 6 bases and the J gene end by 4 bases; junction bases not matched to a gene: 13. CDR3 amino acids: CASSFILGQGAVGNTIYF. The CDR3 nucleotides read TGTGCCAGCAGTTTCATCCTGGGACAGGGGGCTGTCGGAAACACCATATATTTT.

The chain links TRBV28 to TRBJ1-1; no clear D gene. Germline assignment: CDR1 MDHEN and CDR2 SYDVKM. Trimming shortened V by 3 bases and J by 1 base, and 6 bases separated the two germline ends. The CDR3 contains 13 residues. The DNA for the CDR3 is TGTGCCAGCAGTTTCAGAACGAACACTGAAGCTTTCTTT. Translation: CASSFRTNTEAFF.

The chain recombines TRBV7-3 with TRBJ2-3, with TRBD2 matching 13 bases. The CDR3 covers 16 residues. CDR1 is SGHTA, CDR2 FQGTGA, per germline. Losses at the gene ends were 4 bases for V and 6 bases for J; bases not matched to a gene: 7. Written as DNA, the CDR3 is TGTGCCAGCAGCTCGGGACTAGCGGGGTTTCCGGATACGCAGTATTTT. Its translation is CASSSGLAGFPDTQYF.

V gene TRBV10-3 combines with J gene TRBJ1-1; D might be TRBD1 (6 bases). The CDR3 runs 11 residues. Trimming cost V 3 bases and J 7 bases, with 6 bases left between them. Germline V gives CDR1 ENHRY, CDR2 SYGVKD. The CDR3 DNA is TGTGCCATCAGTGAAGGGGGTGAAGCTTTCTTT. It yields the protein CAISEGGEAFF.

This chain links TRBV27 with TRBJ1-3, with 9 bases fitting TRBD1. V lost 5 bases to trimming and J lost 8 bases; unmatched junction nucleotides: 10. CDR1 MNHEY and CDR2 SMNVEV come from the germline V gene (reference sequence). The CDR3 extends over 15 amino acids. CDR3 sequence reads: CASSPRRRDRDTIYF. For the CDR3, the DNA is TGTGCCAGCAGTCCTCGCCGAAGGGACAGGGACACCATATATTTT.

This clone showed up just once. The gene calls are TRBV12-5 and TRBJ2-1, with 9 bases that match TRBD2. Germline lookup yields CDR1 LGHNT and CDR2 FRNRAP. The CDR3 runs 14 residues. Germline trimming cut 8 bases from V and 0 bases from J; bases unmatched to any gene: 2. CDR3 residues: CASSAGGSYNEQFF. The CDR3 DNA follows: TGTGCTAGTTCAGCGGGAGGCTCCTACAATGAGCAGTTCTTC.

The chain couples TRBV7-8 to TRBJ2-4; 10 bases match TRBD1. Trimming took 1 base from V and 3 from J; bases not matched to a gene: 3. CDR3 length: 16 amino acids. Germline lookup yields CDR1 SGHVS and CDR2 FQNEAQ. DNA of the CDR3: TGTGCCAGCAGCTTAGGACAGGGGGCTGGCAAAAACATTCAGTACTTC. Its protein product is CASSLGQGAGKNIQYF.

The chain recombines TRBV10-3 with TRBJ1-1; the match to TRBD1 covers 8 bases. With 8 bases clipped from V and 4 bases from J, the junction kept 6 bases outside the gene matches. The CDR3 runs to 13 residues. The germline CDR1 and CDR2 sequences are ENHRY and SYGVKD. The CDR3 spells CAISDRGFTEAFF. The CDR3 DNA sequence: TGTGCCATCTCTGACAGGGGCTTCACTGAAGCTTTCTTT.

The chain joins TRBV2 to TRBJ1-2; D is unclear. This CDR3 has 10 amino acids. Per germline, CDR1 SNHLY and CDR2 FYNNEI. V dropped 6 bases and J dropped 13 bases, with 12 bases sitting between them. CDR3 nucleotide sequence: TGTGCCAGCAGCGGGAGGGCGTTCACCTTC. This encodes CASSGRAFTF. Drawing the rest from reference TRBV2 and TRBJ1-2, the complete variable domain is EPEVTQTPSHQVTQMGQEVILRCVPISNHLYFYWYRQILGQKVEFLVSFYNNEISEKSEIFDDQFSVERPDGSNFTLKIRSTKLEDSAMYFCASSGRAFTFGSGTRLTVV.

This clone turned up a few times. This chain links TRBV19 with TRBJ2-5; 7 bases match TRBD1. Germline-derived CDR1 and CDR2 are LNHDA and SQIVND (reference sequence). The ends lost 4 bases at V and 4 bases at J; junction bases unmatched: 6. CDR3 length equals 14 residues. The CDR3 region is CASSTARDRETQYF. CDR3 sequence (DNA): TGTGCCAGTAGTACGGCCCGGGACAGAGAGACCCAGTACTTC.

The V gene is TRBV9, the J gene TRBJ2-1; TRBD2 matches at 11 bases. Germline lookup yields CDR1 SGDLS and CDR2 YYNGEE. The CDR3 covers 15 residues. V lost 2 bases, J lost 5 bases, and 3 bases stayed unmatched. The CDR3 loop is CASSVSGGGHNEQFF. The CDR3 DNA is TGTGCCAGCAGCGTTAGCGGGGGGGGACACAATGAGCAGTTCTTC.

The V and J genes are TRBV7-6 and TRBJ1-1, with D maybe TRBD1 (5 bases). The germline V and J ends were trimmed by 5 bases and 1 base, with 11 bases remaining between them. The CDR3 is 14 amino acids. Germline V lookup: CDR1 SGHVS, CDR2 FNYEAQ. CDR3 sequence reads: CASSPGRANTEAFF. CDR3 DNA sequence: TGTGCCAGCAGCCCGGGCAGGGCGAACACTGAAGCTTTCTTT.